What follows is one TCR beta chain and its context. Antigen unknown. The sample originates from a study of graft-versus-host responses after intestinal transplantation. Regarding the study as a whole: In patients with graft-donor T cell macrochimerism, allograft graft-versus-host to host-versus-graft clonal ratios were high. Early post-transplant falls in HvG clones accompanied the peak levels of circulating GvH clones.

CDR1 and CDR2 (germline): SGDLS, YYNGEE. The CDR3 totals 12 residues. V dropped 1 base and J dropped 4 bases, with 3 bases sitting between them. Only in-frame clones appear in the TCRdb table, and some are missing; sequencing was by immunoSEQ multiplex PCR. The table has over 45,000 clones, 70% to 90% seen once. The sequencing used unstimulated CD4+ T cells sorted from spleen or lymph node cells, collected before transplant. The sequence came from a human donor who was the organ donor for an intestinal transplant. The chain links TRBV9 to TRBJ1-3; D is undetermined. CDR3 in DNA: TGTGCCAGCAGCGTACAGGGAAACACCATATATTTT. Translated, it gives CASSVQGNTIYF.